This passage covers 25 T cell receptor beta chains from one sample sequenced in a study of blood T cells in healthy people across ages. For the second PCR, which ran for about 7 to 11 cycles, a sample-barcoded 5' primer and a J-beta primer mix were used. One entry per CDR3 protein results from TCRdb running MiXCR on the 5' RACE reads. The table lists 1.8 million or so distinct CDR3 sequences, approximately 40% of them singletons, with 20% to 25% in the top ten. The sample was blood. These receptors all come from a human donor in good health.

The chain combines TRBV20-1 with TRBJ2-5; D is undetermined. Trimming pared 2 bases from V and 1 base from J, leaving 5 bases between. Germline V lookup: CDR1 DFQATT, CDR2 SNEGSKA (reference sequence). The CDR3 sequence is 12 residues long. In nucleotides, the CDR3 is TGCAGTGCTAGAACAACCCAAGAGACCCAGTACTTC. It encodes CSARTTQETQYF.

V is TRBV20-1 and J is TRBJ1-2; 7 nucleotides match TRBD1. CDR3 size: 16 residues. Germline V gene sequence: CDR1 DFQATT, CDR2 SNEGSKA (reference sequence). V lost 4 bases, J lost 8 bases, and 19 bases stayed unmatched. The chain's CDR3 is CSATERGTESGRGYTF. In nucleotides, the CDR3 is TGCAGTGCTACGGAACGGGGGACAGAGAGTGGTAGGGGCTACACCTTC.

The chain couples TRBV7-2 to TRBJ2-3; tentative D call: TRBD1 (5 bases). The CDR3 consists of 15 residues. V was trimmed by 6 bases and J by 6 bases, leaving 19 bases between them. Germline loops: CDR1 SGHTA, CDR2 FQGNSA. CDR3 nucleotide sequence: TGTGCCAGCAGTTTCTGGTTTGGACAAATGGATACGCAGTATTTT. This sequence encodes CASSFWFGQMDTQYF. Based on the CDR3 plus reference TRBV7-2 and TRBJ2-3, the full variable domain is GAGVSQSPSNKVTEKGKDVELRCDPISGHTALYWYRQSLGQGLEFLIYFQGNSAPDKSGLPSDRFSAERTGGSVSTLTIQRTQQEDSAVYLCASSFWFGQMDTQYFGPGTRLTVL.

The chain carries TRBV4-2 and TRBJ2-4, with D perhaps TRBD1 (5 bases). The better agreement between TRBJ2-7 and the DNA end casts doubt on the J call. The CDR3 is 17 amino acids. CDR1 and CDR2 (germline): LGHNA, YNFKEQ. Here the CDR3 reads CASSQASRGMGSYEQYF. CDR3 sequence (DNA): TGTGCCAGCAGCCAAGCTAGTAGGGGTATGGGCTCCTACGAGCAGTACTTC.

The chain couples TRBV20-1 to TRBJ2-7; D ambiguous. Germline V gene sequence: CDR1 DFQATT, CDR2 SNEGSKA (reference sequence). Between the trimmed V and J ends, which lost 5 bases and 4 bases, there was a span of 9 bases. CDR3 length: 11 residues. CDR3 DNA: TGCAGTGCTTCAATGGAGTACGAGCAGTACTTC. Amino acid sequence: CSASMEYEQYF.

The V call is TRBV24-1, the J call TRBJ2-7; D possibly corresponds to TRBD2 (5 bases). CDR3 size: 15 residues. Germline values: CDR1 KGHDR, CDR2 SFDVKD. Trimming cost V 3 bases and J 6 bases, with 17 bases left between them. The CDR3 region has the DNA TGTGCCACCAGTGATCCAACCCACGGGATGGGCGAGCAGTACTTC. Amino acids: CATSDPTHGMGEQYF.

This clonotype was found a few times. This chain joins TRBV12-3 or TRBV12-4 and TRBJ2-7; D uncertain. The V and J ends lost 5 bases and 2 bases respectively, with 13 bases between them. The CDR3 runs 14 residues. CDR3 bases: TGTGCCAGCAGTCCACCGCTAAGGCCCTACGAGCAGTACTTC. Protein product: CASSPPLRPYEQYF.

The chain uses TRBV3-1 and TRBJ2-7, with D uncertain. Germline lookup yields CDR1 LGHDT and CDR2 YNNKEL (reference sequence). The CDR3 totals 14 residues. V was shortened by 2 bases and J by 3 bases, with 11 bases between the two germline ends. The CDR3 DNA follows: TGTGCCAGCAGCCAAATAAACGGTGGCTACGAGCAGTACTTC. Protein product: CASSQINGGYEQYF.

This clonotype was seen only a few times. As DNA, the CDR3 is TGCGCCAGCAGCTTGAAGTTGGCTGGGGCCAACGTCCTGACTTTC. This codes for CASSLKLAGANVLTF. The rearrangement links TRBV5-1 to TRBJ2-6; D gene ambiguous. CDR1 is SGHRS, CDR2 YFSETQ, per germline. V lost 1 base and J lost 2, with 7 bases in between. The CDR3 runs 15 residues.

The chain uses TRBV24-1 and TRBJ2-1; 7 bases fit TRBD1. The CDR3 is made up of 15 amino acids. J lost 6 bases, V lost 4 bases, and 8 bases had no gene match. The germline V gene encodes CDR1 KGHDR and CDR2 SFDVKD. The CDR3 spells CATSDYRQGSNEQFF. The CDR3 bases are TGTGCCACCAGTGACTACAGACAGGGATCCAATGAGCAGTTCTTC.

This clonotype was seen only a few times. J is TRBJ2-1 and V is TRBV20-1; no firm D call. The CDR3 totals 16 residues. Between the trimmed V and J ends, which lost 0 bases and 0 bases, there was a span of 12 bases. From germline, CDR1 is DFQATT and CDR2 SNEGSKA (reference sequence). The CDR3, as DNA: TGCAGTGCTAGAGATTCTGCATTAAGCTCCTACAATGAGCAGTTCTTC. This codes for CSARDSALSSYNEQFF.

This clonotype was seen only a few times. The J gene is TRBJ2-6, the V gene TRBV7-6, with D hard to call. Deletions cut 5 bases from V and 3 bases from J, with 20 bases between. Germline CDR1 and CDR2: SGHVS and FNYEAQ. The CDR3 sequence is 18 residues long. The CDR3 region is CASSPRPGVGGGANVLTF. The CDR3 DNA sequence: TGTGCCAGCAGCCCCCGTCCTGGGGTCGGCGGTGGGGCCAACGTCCTGACTTTC. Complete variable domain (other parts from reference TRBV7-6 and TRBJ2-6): GAGVSQSPRYKVTKRGQDVALRCDPISGHVSLYWYRQALGQGPEFLTYFNYEAQQDKSGLPNDRFSAERPEGSISTLTIQRTEQRDSAMYRCASSPRPGVGGGANVLTFGAGSRLTVL.

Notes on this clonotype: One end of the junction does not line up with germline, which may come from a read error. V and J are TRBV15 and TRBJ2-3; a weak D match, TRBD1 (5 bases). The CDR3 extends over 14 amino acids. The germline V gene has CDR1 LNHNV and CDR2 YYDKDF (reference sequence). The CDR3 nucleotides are TGTGCCACCAGCAAATCAGGGCTCACAGATTCGCAGTATTTT. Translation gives CATSKSGLTDSQYF.

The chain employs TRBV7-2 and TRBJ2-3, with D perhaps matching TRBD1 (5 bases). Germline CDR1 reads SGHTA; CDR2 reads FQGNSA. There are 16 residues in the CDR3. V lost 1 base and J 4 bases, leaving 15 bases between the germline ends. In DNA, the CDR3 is TGTGCCAGCAGCTTAGGGGCAGGGATAAGTGCAGATACGCAGTATTTT. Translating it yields CASSLGAGISADTQYF. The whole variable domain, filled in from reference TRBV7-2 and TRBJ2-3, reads GAGVSQSPSNKVTEKGKDVELRCDPISGHTALYWYRQSLGQGLEFLIYFQGNSAPDKSGLPSDRFSAERTGGSVSTLTIQRTQQEDSAVYLCASSLGAGISADTQYFGPGTRLTVL.

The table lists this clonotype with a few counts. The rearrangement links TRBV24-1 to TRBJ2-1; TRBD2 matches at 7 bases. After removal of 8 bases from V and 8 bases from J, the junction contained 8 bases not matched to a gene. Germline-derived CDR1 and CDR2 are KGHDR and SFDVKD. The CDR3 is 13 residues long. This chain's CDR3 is CATTAGRGDEQFF. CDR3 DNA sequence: TGTGCCACCACAGCGGGGAGAGGGGATGAGCAGTTCTTC.

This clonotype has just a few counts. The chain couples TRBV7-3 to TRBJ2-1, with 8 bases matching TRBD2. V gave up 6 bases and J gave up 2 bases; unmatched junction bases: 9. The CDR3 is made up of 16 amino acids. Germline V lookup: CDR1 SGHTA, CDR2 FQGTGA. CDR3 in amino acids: CASSYQGRGAYNEQFF. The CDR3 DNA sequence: TGTGCCAGCAGTTACCAAGGGCGGGGGGCCTACAATGAGCAGTTCTTC.

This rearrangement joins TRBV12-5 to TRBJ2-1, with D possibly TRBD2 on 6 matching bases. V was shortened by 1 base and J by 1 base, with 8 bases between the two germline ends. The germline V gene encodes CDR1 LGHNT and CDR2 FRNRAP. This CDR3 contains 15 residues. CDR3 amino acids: CASGLGGTSYNEQFF. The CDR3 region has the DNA TGTGCTAGTGGTTTGGGGGGGACTTCCTACAATGAGCAGTTCTTC.

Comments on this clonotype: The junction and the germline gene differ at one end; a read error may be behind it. The CDR3 coding sequence is TGTGTCAGCTCACCACAGACAGGGGCTAATGAAAAACTGTTTTTT. As protein: CVSSPQTGANEKLFF. The chain recombines TRBV18 with TRBJ1-4; TRBD1 matches at 8 bases. This CDR3 comprises 15 residues. From germline, CDR1 is KGHSH and CDR2 LQKENI.

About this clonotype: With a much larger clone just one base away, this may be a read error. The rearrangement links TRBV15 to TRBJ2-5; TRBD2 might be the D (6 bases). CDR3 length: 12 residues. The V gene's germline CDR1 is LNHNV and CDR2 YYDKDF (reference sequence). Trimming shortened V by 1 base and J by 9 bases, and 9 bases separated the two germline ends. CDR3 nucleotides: TGTGCCACCAGCAGAGCTAGGGAGGCCCAGTACTTC. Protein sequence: CATSRAREAQYF.

Here the CDR3 DNA reads TGTGCCAGCTTCCAGAGTCGCGGCACAGATACGCAGTATTTT. Protein: CASFQSRGTDTQYF. The chain links TRBV12-3 or TRBV12-4 to TRBJ2-3; D gene unclear. V lost 8 bases to trimming and J lost 1 base, with 13 bases between them. The CDR3 covers 14 residues.

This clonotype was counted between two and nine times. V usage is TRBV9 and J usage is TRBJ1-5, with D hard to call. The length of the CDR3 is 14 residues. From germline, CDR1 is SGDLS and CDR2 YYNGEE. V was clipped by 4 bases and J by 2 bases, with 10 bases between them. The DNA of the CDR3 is TGTGCCAGCAGCCTCACACCAGGCAATCAGCCCCAGCATTTT. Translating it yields CASSLTPGNQPQHF.

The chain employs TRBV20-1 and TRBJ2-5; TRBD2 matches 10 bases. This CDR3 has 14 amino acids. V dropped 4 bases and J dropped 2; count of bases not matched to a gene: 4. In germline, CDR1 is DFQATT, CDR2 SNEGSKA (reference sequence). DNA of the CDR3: TGCAGTGCTATTACTAGCGGGGTACAAGAGACCCAGTACTTC. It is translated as CSAITSGVQETQYF.

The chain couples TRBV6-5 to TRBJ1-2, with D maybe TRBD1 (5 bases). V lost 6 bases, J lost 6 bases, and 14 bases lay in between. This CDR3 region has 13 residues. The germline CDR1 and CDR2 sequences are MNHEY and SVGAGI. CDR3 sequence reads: CASRRGLQNGYTF. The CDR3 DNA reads TGTGCCAGCAGGAGGGGTCTACAGAATGGCTACACCTTC.

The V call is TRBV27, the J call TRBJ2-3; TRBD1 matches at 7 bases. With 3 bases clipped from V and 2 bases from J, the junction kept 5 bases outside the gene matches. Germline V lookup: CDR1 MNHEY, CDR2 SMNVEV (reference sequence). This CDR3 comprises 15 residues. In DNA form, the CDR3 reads TGTGCCAGCAGTTTCATTACAGGGGCCACAGATACGCAGTATTTT. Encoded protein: CASSFITGATDTQYF.

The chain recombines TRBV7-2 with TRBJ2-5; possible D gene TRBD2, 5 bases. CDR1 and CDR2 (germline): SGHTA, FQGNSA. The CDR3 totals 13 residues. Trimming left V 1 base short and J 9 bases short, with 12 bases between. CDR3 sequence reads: CASSLEGPGAQYF. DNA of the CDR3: TGTGCCAGCAGCTTAGAAGGGCCCGGGGCCCAGTACTTC.